Below, 32 T cell receptor beta chains from the same sample are listed, as sequenced in a study of blood T cells in healthy people across ages. The use of a sample-barcoded 5' primer and a J-beta primer mix characterized a second PCR of about 6 to 11 cycles. TCRdb fed the 5' RACE reads into MiXCR, producing one record per CDR3 protein. The sample has about 730,000 distinct CDR3 sequences; 35% to 45% are singletons. Sequencing used blood. The source is a woman aged 55-75 years in good health.

The chain recombines TRBV27 with TRBJ2-7, with 8 bases fitting TRBD2. This CDR3 comprises 16 residues. V trimming: 0 bases; J trimming: 1 base; junction bases outside the gene matches: 5. CDR1 is MNHEY, CDR2 SMNVEV, per germline (reference sequence). The CDR3 coding sequence is TGTGCCAGCAGTTTATCGAGGAGCGGGGGATCCTACGAGCAGTACTTC. Residues: CASSLSRSGGSYEQYF.

This clonotype was found a few times. The chain combines TRBV5-1 with TRBJ2-1; 8 nucleotides line up with TRBD2. This CDR3 region has 13 residues. J lost 9 bases, V lost 2 bases, and 4 bases had no gene match. Per germline, CDR1 SGHRS and CDR2 YFSETQ. CDR3 nucleotide sequence: TGCGCCAGCAGCTTTTCAGCGGGAGTTGAGCAGTTCTTC. Encoded protein: CASSFSAGVEQFF.

The V gene is TRBV18, the J gene TRBJ1-3; D is uncertain. Germline lookup yields CDR1 KGHSH and CDR2 LQKENI. V dropped 3 bases and J dropped 8 bases, with 11 bases sitting between them. This CDR3 comprises 13 residues. CDR3 protein: CASSPTGLDTIYF. The CDR3 bases are TGTGCCAGCTCACCGACCGGACTAGACACCATATATTTT.

As to this clonotype: One junction end does not reproduce the germline sequence, and a read error may be involved. V is TRBV4-2 and J is TRBJ2-1, with D possibly TRBD2 on 7 matching bases. The last part of the DNA fits TRBJ2-7 better; the J call may be wrong. Germline V gene lookup returns CDR1 LGHNA and CDR2 YNFKEQ. This CDR3 comprises 15 residues. CDR3 in DNA: TGTGCCGGCAGCCAAGTGGTCCCGGGGGGCTACAAGCAGTACTTC. Translating gives CAGSQVVPGGYKQYF.

This clonotype was seen more than once but under ten times. The chain is built from TRBV27 and TRBJ2-7, with 8 bases identical to TRBD2. The CDR3 length is 12 residues. V lost 4 bases and J lost 12; bases outside the gene matches: 8. Looked up from germline, CDR1 is MNHEY and CDR2 is SMNVEV (reference sequence). CDR3 sequence (DNA): TGTGCCAGCAGTTACTCGGGGGGGGCGACGTACTTC. This translates into CASSYSGGATYF.

The chain recombines TRBV30 with TRBJ1-4; D is unclear. V lost 0 bases, J lost 0 bases, and 11 bases lay in between. The CDR3 is made up of 16 amino acids. Germline CDR1 GTSNPN, CDR2 SVGIG (reference sequence). In DNA, the CDR3 is TGTGCCTGGAGTGTTTTGTGGGGATCAACTAATGAAAAACTGTTTTTT. Its translation: CAWSVLWGSTNEKLFF.

As to this clonotype: It may be a read error: a sequence one base away is much more abundant. CDR3 protein: CASSMMGYEQYF. For the CDR3, the DNA is TGTGCCAGCAGCATGATGGGCTACGAGCAGTACTTC. This chain links TRBV12-3 or TRBV12-4 with TRBJ2-7, with unresolved D. Trimming took 6 bases from V and 3 from J, leaving 9 bases between them. The CDR3 is 12 amino acids.

DNA for the CDR3: TGCGCCAGCAGCCGCCCTACAGGGAATGAGCAGTTCTTC. Encoded protein: CASSRPTGNEQFF. The rearrangement joins TRBV4-1 to TRBJ2-1; D may be TRBD1 (6 bases). V lost 4 bases to trimming and J lost 7 bases, with 11 bases between them. Germline CDR1 is MGHRA and CDR2 is YSYEKL. The CDR3 length is 13 residues.

The J gene is TRBJ1-1, the V gene TRBV7-3; TRBD1 might be the D (6 bases). The CDR3 contains 13 residues. Germline loops: CDR1 SGHTA, CDR2 FQGTGA. Between the trimmed V and J ends, which lost 5 bases and 7 bases, there was a span of 14 bases. CDR3 protein: CASSQQGGGEAFF. In nucleotides, the CDR3 is TGTGCCAGCAGCCAACAGGGTGGTGGTGAAGCTTTCTTT.

The sample holds a few counts of this clonotype. The CDR3 protein is CASSVGLNYGYTF. For the CDR3, the DNA is TGTGCCAGCAGTGTGGGGCTTAACTATGGCTACACCTTC. The chain joins TRBV25-1 to TRBJ1-2, with a tentative D call TRBD1 (5 bases). Trimming took off 4 bases at V and 1 base at J, with 7 bases between the two ends. The CDR3 is 13 amino acids. Germline V gene data show CDR1 as MGHDK and CDR2 as SYGVNS.

V gene TRBV6-2 or TRBV6-3 combines with J gene TRBJ2-1; 8 nucleotides agree with TRBD2. Germline V lookup: CDR1 MNHEY, CDR2 SVGEGT. J lost 10 bases, V lost 2 bases, and 4 bases had no gene match. This CDR3 spans 13 amino acids. The CDR3: CASSYLQRGEQFF. The DNA of the CDR3 is TGTGCCAGCAGTTACCTTCAGCGGGGGGAGCAGTTCTTC.

This clonotype was seen a handful of times. The rearrangement joins TRBV29-1 to TRBJ1-2; tentative D call: TRBD1 (6 bases). Trimming cost V 7 bases and J 0 bases, with 18 bases left between them. Germline values: CDR1 SQVTM, CDR2 ANQGSEA. CDR3 length: 15 amino acids. CDR3 region: CSAGQQFSPNYGYTF. CDR3 sequence (DNA): TGCAGCGCTGGACAGCAATTCTCTCCTAACTATGGCTACACCTTC.

V and J are TRBV6-1 and TRBJ1-2; 10 bases map to TRBD1. J lost 8 bases, V lost 3 bases, and 9 bases had no gene match. The V gene's germline CDR1 is MNHNS and CDR2 SASEGT. The CDR3 contains 15 residues. CDR3 DNA: TGTGCCAGCAGTGAGCCGGGACAGGGGTTCAGCGGCTACACCTTC. The encoded protein is CASSEPGQGFSGYTF.

This clonotype has a handful of counts. The chain is built from TRBV28 and TRBJ1-1; 7 bases match TRBD1. The CDR3 extends over 12 amino acids. V was clipped by 6 bases and J by 4 bases; unmatched bases: 2. The germline V gene has CDR1 MDHEN and CDR2 SYDVKM. The CDR3: CASRTGPTEAFF. In nucleotides, the CDR3 is TGTGCCAGCAGGACAGGGCCCACTGAAGCTTTCTTT.

V gene TRBV24-1 combines with J gene TRBJ2-2; unclear D gene. The CDR3 extends over 12 amino acids. The germline V and J ends were trimmed by 9 bases and 3 bases, with 7 bases remaining between them. Looked up from germline, CDR1 is KGHDR and CDR2 is SFDVKD. CDR3 nucleotide sequence: TGTGCCACCGCGAGCTACACCGGGGAGCTGTTTTTT. It is translated as CATASYTGELFF.

This clonotype was seen a handful of times. This chain uses TRBV5-1 with TRBJ2-5; D gene unclear. The germline V gene encodes CDR1 SGHRS and CDR2 YFSETQ. Trimming took 3 bases from V and 5 from J, leaving 11 bases between them. The CDR3 covers 13 residues. The DNA of the CDR3 is TGCGCCAGCAGCTCGGACCCGGTGGAGACCCAGTACTTC. Translated, it gives CASSSDPVETQYF.

This chain joins TRBV7-3 and TRBJ2-5; D unclear. The J call may be incorrect, as the DNA end agrees better with TRBJ2-7. The length of the CDR3 is 13 residues. Germline-derived CDR1 and CDR2 are SGHTA and FQGTGA. The CDR3 region has the DNA TGTGCCAGCAGTCCTTGGGCTGGCTACGAGCAGTACTTC. It yields the protein CASSPWAGYEQYF.

The V and J genes are TRBV7-2 and TRBJ2-1; D is undetermined. The CDR3 sequence is 13 residues long. V was clipped by 5 bases and J by 4 bases, with 9 bases between them. Per the germline V gene, CDR1 is SGHTA and CDR2 is FQGNSA. The CDR3 nucleotides are TGTGCCAGCAGCGTGCGAGTGTACAATGAGCAGTTCTTC. Translated: CASSVRVYNEQFF. Supplemented by reference TRBV7-2 and TRBJ2-1, the full variable domain reads GAGVSQSPSNKVTEKGKDVELRCDPISGHTALYWYRQSLGQGLEFLIYFQGNSAPDKSGLPSDRFSAERTGGSVSTLTIQRTQQEDSAVYLCASSVRVYNEQFFGPGTRLTVL.

V gene TRBV28 combines with J gene TRBJ2-7; 9 bases are a match to TRBD2. CDR1 and CDR2 (germline): MDHEN, SYDVKM. The trim removed 6 bases at V and 3 bases at J, leaving 9 bases unmatched. The CDR3 runs 15 residues. For the CDR3, the DNA is TGTGCCAGCAGGTATAGCGGGAGTCGAAGCTACGAGCAGTACTTC. Protein product: CASRYSGSRSYEQYF.

This clonotype was seen only a few times. This chain joins TRBV7-9 and TRBJ1-4; D gene unclear. There are 14 residues in the CDR3. Germline loops: CDR1 SEHNR, CDR2 FQNEAQ (reference sequence). Trimming pared 1 base from V and 10 bases from J, leaving 13 bases between. The CDR3 bases are TGTGCCAGCAGCTTAGAAGGATTGGGAGGAAAACTGTTTTTT. It translates to CASSLEGLGGKLFF.

The table lists this clonotype with many counts. The rearrangement links TRBV5-1 to TRBJ2-1; tentative D call: TRBD1 (5 bases). The CDR3 has 11 amino acids. The germline gives CDR1 SGHRS, CDR2 YFSETQ. Trimming removed 3 bases at V and 9 bases at J, with 7 bases between. The CDR3 bases are TGCGCCAGCAGCTCCGACAGTGAGCAGTTCTTC. Its translation: CASSSDSEQFF.

Remarks on this clonotype: Relative to the germline gene, one junction end is altered; a read error may explain this. The rearrangement uses TRBV29-1 and TRBJ1-6, with 8 bases lining up with TRBD1. The germline V gene has CDR1 SQVTM and CDR2 ANQGSEA. The CDR3 sequence is 13 residues long. CDR3 sequence (DNA): TGCAGCGCCTCAGGGGGCGCGGATTCACCCCCCCACTTT. It encodes CSASGGADSPPHF.

The chain employs TRBV28 and TRBJ2-2, with 8 bases that match TRBD2. The germline V gene has CDR1 MDHEN and CDR2 SYDVKM. J lost 3 bases, V lost 5 bases, and 2 bases had no gene match. The CDR3 is 14 amino acids. The CDR3 spells CASSTSGYTGELFF. The CDR3, as DNA: TGTGCCAGCAGTACTAGCGGCTACACCGGGGAGCTGTTTTTT.

Only a few counts were recorded for this clonotype. The chain joins TRBV28 to TRBJ2-4; 10 positions match TRBD1. V lost 8 bases, J lost 13 bases, and 14 bases stayed unmatched. This CDR3 comprises 14 residues. CDR1 is MDHEN and CDR2 is SYDVKM in the germline V gene. The CDR3 spells CASGIWDRGLSQYF. The CDR3 DNA is TGTGCCAGCGGGATCTGGGACAGGGGTCTATCGCAGTACTTC.

This clonotype appeared a few times. The chain has TRBV9 and TRBJ2-2; D unclear. The V and J ends lost 1 base and 6 bases respectively, with 19 bases between them. Germline V gives CDR1 SGDLS, CDR2 YYNGEE. The CDR3 runs 17 residues. The CDR3 spells CASSVFSGSSIPGELFF. The CDR3 nucleotides read TGTGCCAGCAGCGTATTTTCTGGGTCCTCTATTCCCGGGGAGCTGTTTTTT.

V is TRBV10-3 and J is TRBJ1-5; no firm D call. V was trimmed by 8 bases and J by 7 bases, leaving 15 bases between them. The CDR3 covers 13 residues. Germline V gene lookup returns CDR1 ENHRY and CDR2 SYGVKD. CDR3 DNA: TGTGCCATCCAACCAGGAGGTAACCAGCCCCAGCATTTT. Amino acids: CAIQPGGNQPQHF.

The V gene is TRBV12-3 or TRBV12-4, the J gene TRBJ1-2; unclear D gene. V dropped 0 bases and J dropped 9 bases, with 14 bases sitting between them. The CDR3 loop spans 14 amino acids. The CDR3 reads CASSLAGPLQRYTF. The DNA of the CDR3 is TGTGCCAGCAGTTTAGCAGGTCCCTTGCAGCGCTACACCTTC.

This clonotype was recorded only once. The chain is built from TRBV27 and TRBJ2-3; TRBD1 matches 8 bases. Germline V gives CDR1 MNHEY, CDR2 SMNVEV (reference sequence). V shed 8 bases, J shed 0 bases, and the junction held 13 bases outside the gene matches. The CDR3 runs 17 residues. The CDR3 nucleotides are TGTGCCAGCCGTCAGATTCCAGGGGGCTCTAGCACAGATACGCAGTATTTT. This sequence encodes CASRQIPGGSSTDTQYF.

V usage is TRBV28 and J usage is TRBJ2-1; 9 bases are shared with TRBD1. The CDR3 length is 13 residues. V was clipped by 7 bases and J by 5 bases; unmatched bases: 3. From germline, CDR1 is MDHEN and CDR2 SYDVKM. The DNA for the CDR3 is TGTGCCAGCAAAAGACAGGGGGACAATGAGCAGTTCTTC. Its translation is CASKRQGDNEQFF.

The chain uses TRBV5-1 and TRBJ2-3, with 8 nucleotides matching TRBD1. Germline V gene lookup returns CDR1 SGHRS and CDR2 YFSETQ. V lost 2 bases to trimming and J lost 4 bases; unmatched junction nucleotides: 9. This CDR3 has 16 residues. The CDR3: CASSFGGTGVADTQYF. DNA for the CDR3: TGCGCCAGCAGCTTTGGAGGGACAGGAGTTGCAGATACGCAGTATTTT.

V usage is TRBV28 and J usage is TRBJ2-3; TRBD1 aligns across 8 bases. Trimming cost V 6 bases and J 2 bases; bases outside gene matches: 7. Germline V gives CDR1 MDHEN, CDR2 SYDVKM. The CDR3 is 15 residues long. The CDR3 protein is CASRTQGGNTDTQYF. As DNA, the CDR3 is TGTGCCAGCAGGACACAGGGGGGTAACACAGATACGCAGTATTTT. The full variable domain, rest sourced from reference TRBV28 and TRBJ2-3, is DVKVTQSSRYLVKRTGEKVFLECVQDMDHENMFWYRQDPGLGLRLIYFSYDVKMKEKGDIPEGYSVSREKKERFSLILESASTNQTSMYLCASRTQGGNTDTQYFGPGTRLTVL.

The rearrangement joins TRBV24-1 to TRBJ2-2, with TRBD1 matching 9 bases. The CDR3 extends over 16 amino acids. The V and J ends lost 4 bases and 2 bases, in that order; junction bases with no gene match: 4. Germline values: CDR1 KGHDR, CDR2 SFDVKD. The DNA of the CDR3 is TGTGCCACCAGTGAACCGGGACAGGGAAACACCGGGGAGCTGTTTTTT. Translation gives CATSEPGQGNTGELFF.